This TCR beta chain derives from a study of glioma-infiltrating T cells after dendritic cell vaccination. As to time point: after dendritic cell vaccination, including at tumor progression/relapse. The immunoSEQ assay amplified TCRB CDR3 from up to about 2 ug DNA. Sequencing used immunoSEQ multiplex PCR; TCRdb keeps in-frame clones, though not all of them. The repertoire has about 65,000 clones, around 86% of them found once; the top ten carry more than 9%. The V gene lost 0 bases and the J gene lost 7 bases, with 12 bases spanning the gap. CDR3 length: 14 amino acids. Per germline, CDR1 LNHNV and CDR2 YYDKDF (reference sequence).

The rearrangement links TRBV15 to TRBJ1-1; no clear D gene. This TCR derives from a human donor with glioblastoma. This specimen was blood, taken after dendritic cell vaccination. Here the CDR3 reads CATSRDKDGSEAFF. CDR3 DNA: TGTGCCACCAGCAGAGATAAAGACGGGAGTGAAGCTTTCTTT.